This T cell receptor beta chain was found in a study of blood T cell repertoires in COVID-19. V dropped 8 bases and J dropped 4 bases, with 14 bases sitting between them. The CDR3 consists of 13 residues. Germline V gene sequence: CDR1 WNHNN, CDR2 SYGVQD (reference sequence). The repertoire was sequenced with immunoSEQ multiplex PCR; TCRdb's copy has only in-frame clones and lacks some. The profile shows around 69,000 clones, 85% to 90% of them singletons. The V call is TRBV10-1, the J call TRBJ2-5, with D maybe TRBD2 (6 bases). This receptor was identified in a woman aged 50 to 60 with active COVID-19. Source material: peripheral blood. CDR3 sequence: CASGGSGVETQYF. In DNA form, the CDR3 reads TGCGCCAGCGGGGGGTCGGGAGTAGAGACCCAGTACTTC.